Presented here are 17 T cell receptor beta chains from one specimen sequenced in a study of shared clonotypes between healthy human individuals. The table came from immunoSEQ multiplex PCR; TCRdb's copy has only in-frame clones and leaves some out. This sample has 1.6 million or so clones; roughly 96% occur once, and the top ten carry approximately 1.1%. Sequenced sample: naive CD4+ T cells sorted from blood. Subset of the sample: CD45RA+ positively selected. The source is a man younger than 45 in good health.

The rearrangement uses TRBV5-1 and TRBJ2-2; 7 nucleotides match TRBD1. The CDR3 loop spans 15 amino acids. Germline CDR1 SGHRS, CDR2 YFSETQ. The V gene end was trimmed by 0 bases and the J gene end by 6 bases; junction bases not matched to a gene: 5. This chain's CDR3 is CASSLVEGASGELFF. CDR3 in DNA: TGCGCCAGCAGCTTGGTAGAGGGGGCGTCCGGGGAGCTGTTTTTT.

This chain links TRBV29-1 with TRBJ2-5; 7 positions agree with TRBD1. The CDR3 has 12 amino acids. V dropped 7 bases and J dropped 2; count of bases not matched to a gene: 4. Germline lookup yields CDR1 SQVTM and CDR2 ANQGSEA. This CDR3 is CSGTGAQETQYF. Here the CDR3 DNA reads TGCAGCGGTACAGGGGCGCAAGAGACCCAGTACTTC.

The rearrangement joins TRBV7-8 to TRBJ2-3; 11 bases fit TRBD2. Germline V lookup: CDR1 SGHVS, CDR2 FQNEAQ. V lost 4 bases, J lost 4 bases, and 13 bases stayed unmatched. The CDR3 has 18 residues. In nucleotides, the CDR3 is TGTGCCAGCAGCTCACAATACCGACTAGCGGGAAGCGCAGATACGCAGTATTTT. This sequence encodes CASSSQYRLAGSADTQYF. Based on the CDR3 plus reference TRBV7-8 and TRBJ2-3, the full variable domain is GAGVSQSPRYKVAKRGQDVALRCDPISGHVSLFWYQQALGQGPEFLTYFQNEAQLDKSGLPSDRFFAERPEGSVSTLKIQRTQQEDSAVYLCASSSQYRLAGSADTQYFGPGTRLTVL.

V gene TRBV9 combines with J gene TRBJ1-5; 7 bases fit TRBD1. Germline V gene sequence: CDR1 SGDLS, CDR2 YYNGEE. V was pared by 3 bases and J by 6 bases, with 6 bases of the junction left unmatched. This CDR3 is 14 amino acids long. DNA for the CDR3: TGTGCCAGCAGCGGACAGGGTTGGGGTCAGCCCCAGCATTTT. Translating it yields CASSGQGWGQPQHF.

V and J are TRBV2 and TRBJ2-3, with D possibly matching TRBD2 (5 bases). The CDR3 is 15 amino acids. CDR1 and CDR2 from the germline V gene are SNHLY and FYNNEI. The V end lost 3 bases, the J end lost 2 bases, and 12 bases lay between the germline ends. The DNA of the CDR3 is TGTGCCAGCAGTGACCCGGGGAAGCACACAGATACGCAGTATTTT. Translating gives CASSDPGKHTDTQYF.

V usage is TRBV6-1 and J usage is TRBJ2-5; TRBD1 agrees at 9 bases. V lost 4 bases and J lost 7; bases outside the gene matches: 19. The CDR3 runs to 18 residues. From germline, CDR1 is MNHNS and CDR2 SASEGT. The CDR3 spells CASSATTGQGGSLGTQYF. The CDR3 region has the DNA TGTGCCAGCAGTGCCACGACGGGACAGGGTGGTTCCTTAGGGACCCAGTACTTC.

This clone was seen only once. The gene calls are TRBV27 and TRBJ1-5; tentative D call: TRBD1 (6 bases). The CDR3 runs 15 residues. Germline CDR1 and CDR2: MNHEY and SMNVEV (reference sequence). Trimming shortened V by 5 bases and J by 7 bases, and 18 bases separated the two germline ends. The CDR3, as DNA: TGTGCCAGCAGTCCGTTAAGCCCAAGGGGGCAGCCCCAGCATTTT. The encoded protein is CASSPLSPRGQPQHF.

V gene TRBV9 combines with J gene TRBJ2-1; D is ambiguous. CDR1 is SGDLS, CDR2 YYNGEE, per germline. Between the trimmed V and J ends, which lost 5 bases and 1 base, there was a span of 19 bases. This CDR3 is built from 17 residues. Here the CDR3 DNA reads TGTGCCAGCAGTCGGACCTTTGACTTCCTATCCTACAATGAGCAGTTCTTC. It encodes CASSRTFDFLSYNEQFF.

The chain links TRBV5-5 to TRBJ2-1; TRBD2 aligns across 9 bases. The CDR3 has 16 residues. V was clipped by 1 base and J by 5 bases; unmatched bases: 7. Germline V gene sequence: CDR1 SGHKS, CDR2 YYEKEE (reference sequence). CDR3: CASSLKGASGNNEQFF. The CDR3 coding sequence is TGTGCCAGCAGCTTGAAGGGGGCTAGCGGGAACAATGAGCAGTTCTTC.

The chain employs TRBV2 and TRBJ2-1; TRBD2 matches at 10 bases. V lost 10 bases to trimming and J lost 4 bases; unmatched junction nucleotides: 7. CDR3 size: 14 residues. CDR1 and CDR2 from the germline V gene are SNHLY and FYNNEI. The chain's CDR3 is CATLAGATYNEQFF. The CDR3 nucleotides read TGTGCCACCCTAGCGGGAGCAACTTACAATGAGCAGTTCTTC.

CDR3 in amino acids: CASSRHGEKLFF. In DNA form, the CDR3 reads TGCGCCAGCAGCAGACACGGGGAAAAACTGTTTTTT. The chain couples TRBV10-2 to TRBJ1-4; D is unclear. This CDR3 is 12 amino acids long. Germline V gene sequence: CDR1 WSHSY, CDR2 SAAADI. V shed 6 bases and J shed 8 bases, with 10 bases lying between them.

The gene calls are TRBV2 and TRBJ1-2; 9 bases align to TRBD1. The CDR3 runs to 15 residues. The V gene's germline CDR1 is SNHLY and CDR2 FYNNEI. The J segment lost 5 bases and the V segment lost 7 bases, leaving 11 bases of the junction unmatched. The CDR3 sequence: CASIMTGGSLYGYTF. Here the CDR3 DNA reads TGTGCCAGCATTATGACAGGGGGATCCCTATATGGCTACACCTTC.

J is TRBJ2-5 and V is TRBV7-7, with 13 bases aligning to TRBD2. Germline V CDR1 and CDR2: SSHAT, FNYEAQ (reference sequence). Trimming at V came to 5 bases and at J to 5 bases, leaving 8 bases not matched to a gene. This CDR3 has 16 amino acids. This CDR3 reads CASSRGTSGDSETQYF. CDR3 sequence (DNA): TGTGCCAGCAGCAGGGGGACTAGCGGGGATTCGGAGACCCAGTACTTC. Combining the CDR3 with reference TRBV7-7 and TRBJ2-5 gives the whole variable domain GAGVSQSPRYKVTKRGQDVTLRCDPISSHATLYWYQQALGQGPEFLTYFNYEAQPDKSGLPSDRFSAERPEGSISTLTIQRTEQRDSAMYRCASSRGTSGDSETQYFGPGTRLLVL.

Written as DNA, the CDR3 is TGTGCCAGCAGCTTAGAGCCAGGGGGGCCCTACGAGCAGTACTTC. It yields the protein CASSLEPGGPYEQYF. V is TRBV7-2 and J is TRBJ2-7; perhaps TRBD1 as D (7 bases). Germline loops: CDR1 SGHTA, CDR2 FQGNSA. V was shortened by 1 base and J by 2 bases, with 12 bases between the two germline ends. The CDR3 loop spans 15 amino acids.

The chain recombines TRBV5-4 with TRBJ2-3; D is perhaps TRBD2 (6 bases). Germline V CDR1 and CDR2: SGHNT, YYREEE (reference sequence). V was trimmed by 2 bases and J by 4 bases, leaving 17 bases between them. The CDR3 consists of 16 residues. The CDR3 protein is CASSFLDGSSADTQYF. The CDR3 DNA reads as TGTGCCAGCAGCTTTCTGGACGGGAGTAGCGCAGATACGCAGTATTTT. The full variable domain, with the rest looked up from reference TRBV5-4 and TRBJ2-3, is ETGVTQSPTHLIKTRGQQVTLRCSSQSGHNTVSWYQQALGQGPQFIFQYYREEENGRGNFPPRFSGLQFPNYSSELNVNALELDDSALYLCASSFLDGSSADTQYFGPGTRLTVL.

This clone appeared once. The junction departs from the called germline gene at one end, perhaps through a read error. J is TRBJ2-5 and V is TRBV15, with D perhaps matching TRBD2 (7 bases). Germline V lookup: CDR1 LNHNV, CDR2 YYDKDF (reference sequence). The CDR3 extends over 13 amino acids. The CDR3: CATSNAVGGAMDF. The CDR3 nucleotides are TGTGCCACCAGCAATGCCGTGGGGGGGGCCATGGACTTC.

The CDR3 DNA sequence: TGTGCCACCAGGGCAGCCCGGGACACCTTTAATGAAAAACTGTTTTTT. Protein: CATRAARDTFNEKLFF. This chain links TRBV15 with TRBJ1-4, with D maybe TRBD1 (6 bases). CDR1 and CDR2 from the germline V gene are LNHNV and YYDKDF (reference sequence). The CDR3 has 16 residues. V was pared by 6 bases and J by 4 bases, with 18 bases between. Full variable domain (remainder filled in from reference TRBV15 and TRBJ1-4): DAMVIQNPRYQVTQFGKPVTLSCSQTLNHNVMYWYQQKSSQAPKLLFHYYDKDFNNEADTPDNFQSRRPNTSFCFLDIRSPGLGDTAMYLCATRAARDTFNEKLFFGSGTQLSVL.